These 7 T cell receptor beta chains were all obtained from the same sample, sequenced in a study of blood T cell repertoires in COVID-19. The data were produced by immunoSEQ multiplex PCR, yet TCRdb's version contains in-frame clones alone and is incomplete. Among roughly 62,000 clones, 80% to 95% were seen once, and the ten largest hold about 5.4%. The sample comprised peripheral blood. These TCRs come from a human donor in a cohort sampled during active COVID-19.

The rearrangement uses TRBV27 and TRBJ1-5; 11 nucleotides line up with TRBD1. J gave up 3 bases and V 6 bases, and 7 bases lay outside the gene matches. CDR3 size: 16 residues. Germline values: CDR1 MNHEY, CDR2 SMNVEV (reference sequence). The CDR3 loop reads CASSRGQGAFNQPQHF. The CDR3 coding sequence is TGTGCCAGCAGCCGCGGACAGGGGGCCTTCAATCAGCCCCAGCATTTT.

Written as DNA, the CDR3 is TGTGCCAGCAGCCAACGGGACAGGGGTGTCAATGAGCAGTTCTTC. It yields the protein CASSQRDRGVNEQFF. The chain uses TRBV7-9 and TRBJ2-1; TRBD1 agrees at 10 bases. Per the germline V gene, CDR1 is SEHNR and CDR2 is FQNEAQ (reference sequence). CDR3 length equals 15 residues. V was clipped by 5 bases and J by 6 bases; unmatched bases: 7.

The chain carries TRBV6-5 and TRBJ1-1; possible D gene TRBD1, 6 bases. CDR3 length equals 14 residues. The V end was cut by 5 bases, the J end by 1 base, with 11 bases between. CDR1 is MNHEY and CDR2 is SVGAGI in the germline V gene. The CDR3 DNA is TGTGCCAGCAGTCAGGGACAATCGAACACTGAAGCTTTCTTT. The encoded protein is CASSQGQSNTEAFF.

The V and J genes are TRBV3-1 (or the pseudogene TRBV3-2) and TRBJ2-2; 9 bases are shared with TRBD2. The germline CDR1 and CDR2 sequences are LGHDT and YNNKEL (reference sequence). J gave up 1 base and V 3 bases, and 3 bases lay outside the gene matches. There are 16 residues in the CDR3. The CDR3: CASSHQTSGNTGELFF. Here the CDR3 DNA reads TGTGCCAGCAGCCACCAGACTAGCGGGAACACCGGGGAGCTGTTTTTT.

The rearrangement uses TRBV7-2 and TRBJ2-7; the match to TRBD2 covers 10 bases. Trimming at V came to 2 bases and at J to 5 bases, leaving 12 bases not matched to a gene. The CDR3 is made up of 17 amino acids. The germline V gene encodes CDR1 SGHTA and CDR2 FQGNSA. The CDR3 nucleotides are TGTGCCAGCAGCTTATGGGGGCTAGCGGGAGAGAGGAACGAGCAGTACTTC. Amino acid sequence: CASSLWGLAGERNEQYF.

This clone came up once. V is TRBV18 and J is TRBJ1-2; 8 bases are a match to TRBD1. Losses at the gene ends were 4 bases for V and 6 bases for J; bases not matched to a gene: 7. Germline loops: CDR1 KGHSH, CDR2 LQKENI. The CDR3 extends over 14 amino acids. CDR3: CASSLQGAPHGYTF. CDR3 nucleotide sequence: TGTGCCAGCTCACTTCAGGGGGCGCCCCATGGCTACACCTTC.

The CDR3 DNA follows: TGTGCCAGCAGCATCGGGACTAGCGGGAGTTACGAGCAGTACTTC. This encodes CASSIGTSGSYEQYF. This sequence joins TRBV7-9 and TRBJ2-7; 14 bases align to TRBD2. There are 15 residues in the CDR3. CDR1 is SEHNR and CDR2 is FQNEAQ in the germline V gene (reference sequence). V lost 5 bases to trimming and J lost 4 bases; unmatched junction nucleotides: 4.